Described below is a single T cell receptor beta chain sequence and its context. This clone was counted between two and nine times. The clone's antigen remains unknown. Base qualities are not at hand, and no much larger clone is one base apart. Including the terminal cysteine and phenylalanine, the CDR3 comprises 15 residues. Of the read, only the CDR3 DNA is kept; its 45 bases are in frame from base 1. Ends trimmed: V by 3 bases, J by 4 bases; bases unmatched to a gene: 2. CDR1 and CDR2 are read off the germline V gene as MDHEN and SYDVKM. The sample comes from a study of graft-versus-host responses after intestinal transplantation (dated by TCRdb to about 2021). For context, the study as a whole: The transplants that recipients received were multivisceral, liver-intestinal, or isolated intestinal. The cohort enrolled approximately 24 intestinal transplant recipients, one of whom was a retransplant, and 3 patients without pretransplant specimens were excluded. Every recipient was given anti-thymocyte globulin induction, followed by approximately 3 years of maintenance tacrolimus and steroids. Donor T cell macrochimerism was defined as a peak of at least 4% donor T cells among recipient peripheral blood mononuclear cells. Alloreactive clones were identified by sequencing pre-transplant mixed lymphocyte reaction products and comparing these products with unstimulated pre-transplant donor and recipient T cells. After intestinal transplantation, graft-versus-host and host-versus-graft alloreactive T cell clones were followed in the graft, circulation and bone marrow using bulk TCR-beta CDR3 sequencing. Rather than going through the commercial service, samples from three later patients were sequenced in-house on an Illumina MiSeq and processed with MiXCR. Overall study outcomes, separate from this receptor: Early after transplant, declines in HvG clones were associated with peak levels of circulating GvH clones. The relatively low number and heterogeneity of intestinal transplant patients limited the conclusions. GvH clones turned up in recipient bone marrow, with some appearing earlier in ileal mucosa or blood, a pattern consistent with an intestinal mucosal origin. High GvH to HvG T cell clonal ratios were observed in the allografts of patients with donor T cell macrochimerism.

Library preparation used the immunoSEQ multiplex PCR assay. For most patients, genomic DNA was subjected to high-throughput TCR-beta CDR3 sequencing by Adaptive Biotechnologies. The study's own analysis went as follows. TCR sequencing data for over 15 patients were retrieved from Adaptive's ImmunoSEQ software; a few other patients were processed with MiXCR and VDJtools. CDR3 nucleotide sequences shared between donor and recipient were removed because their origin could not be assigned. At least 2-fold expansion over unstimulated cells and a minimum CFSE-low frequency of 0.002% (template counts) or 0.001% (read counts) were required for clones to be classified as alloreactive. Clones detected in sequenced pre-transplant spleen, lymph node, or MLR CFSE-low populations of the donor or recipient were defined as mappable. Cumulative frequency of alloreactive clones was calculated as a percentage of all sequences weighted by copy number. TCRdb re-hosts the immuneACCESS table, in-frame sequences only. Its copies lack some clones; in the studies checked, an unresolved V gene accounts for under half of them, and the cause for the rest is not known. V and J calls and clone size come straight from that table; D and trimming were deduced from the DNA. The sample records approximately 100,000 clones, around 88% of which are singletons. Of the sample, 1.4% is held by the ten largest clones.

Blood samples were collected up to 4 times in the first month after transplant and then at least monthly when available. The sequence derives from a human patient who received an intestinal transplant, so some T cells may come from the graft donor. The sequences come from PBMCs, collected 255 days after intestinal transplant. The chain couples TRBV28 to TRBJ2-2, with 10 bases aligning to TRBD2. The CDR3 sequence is CASSLSGRGTGELFF. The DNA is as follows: TGTGCCAGCAGTTTGAGCGGGAGGGGCACCGGGGAGCTGTTTTTT.